The present T cell receptor (beta chain) was sequenced within a study of PD-L1 blockade in urothelial cancer. Study context: Patients arrived having already received 0 to 3 prior chemotherapy regimens. Researchers looked at the blood 3 weeks (second dose) and 6 weeks after treatment began.

The germline V and J ends were trimmed by 5 bases and 3 bases, with 8 bases remaining between them. Germline V gene data show CDR1 as SGHVS and CDR2 as FNYEAQ. The CDR3 covers 13 residues. What went into each PCR as a spike was synthetic TCR analog templates. Libraries were prepared by immunoSEQ multiplex PCR; TCRdb keeps only in-frame clonotypes and omits some of them. The table records some 35,000 clones, 90% of them present only once. The TCR sequence derives from a man between 65 and 85 years old with urothelial cancer. The genes are TRBV7-6 and TRBJ2-1; possibly TRBD2 for D (5 bases). The sample consisted of PBMCs, taken around atezolizumab (anti-PD-L1) treatment. DNA of the CDR3: TGTGCCAGCAGCCTAGACTACTACAATGAGCAGTTCTTC. Amino acids: CASSLDYYNEQFF.